Listed here is a single T cell receptor (beta chain). Its antigen is as yet unknown. The V end was cut by 1 base, the J end by 7 bases, with 20 bases between. This CDR3 is built from 16 residues. Germline V gene data show CDR1 as SGHTA and CDR2 as FQGNSA. These data are taken from a study of T cells after yellow fever vaccination. Study-wide context: Preparation used SMART-Seq v4 Ultra Low Input for the low-cell-number fractions.

Template switching with 5'RACE generated the TCR cDNA and added a universal primer site and UMIs. A single record per CDR3 protein comes from TCRdb applying MiXCR to the 5' RACE reads. The profile covers hundreds of thousands of distinct CDR3 sequences, with 13% appearing a single time and roughly an eighth taken by the ten largest. Findings and caveats of the study: From the bulk population, abundant clonotypes could contaminate and appear within FACS-sorted repertoires. CD4 and CD8 compartments shared a small share of clonotypes, likely from convergent recombination.

The chain couples TRBV7-2 to TRBJ2-7, with a weak D call TRBD2 (6 bases). The specimen was PBMCs, collected on the day of the yellow fever booster vaccination. The clonotype originates from a man in his thirties or forties who received the YFV17D yellow fever vaccine. This CDR3 is CASSLVVPPRAGEQYF. The CDR3 nucleotides are TGTGCCAGCAGCTTAGTGGTCCCACCGCGCGCGGGGGAGCAGTACTTC.